The entry below describes one TCR beta chain. The antigen is undetermined. Produced via immunoSEQ multiplex PCR; TCRdb's table is partial and in-frame only. The sample consists of tens of thousands of clones, over 65% of them appearing once. The sample comes from a study of vaccination effects on CD4 cells after COVID-19. Study context: They grew over 1.5 million PBMC in each well, adding about 10 IU/ml IL-2 and approximately 9.2 ug/ml peptides.

Culturing for about 9 days preceded CD4+ T cell isolation. IL-2 medium was substituted for half the medium on days 3 and 7. Study outcomes and limitations: Clones that were induced by infection or by vaccine showed marked contraction late after vaccination.

The clonotype originates from a human donor who received a COVID-19 vaccine. The sequences come from CD4+ T cells from PBMCs cultured without peptide, collected before COVID-19 vaccination.

Here the CDR3 DNA reads TGTGCCAGCAGCCTCGGGACAGGGGTGGGGTACTATGGCTACACCTTC. Translation gives CASSLGTGVGYYGYTF. The rearrangement uses TRBV27 and TRBJ1-2; 10 bases match TRBD1. Germline trimming cut 6 bases from V and 3 bases from J; bases unmatched to any gene: 10. The length of the CDR3 is 16 residues. Germline V gene sequence: CDR1 MNHEY, CDR2 SMNVEV (reference sequence).